Sequencing of this T cell receptor beta chain was carried out in a study of T cells after posttransplantation cyclophosphamide. General observations from the study: Later post-transplant blood repertoires were often dominated by donor CD8+ memory clones. Recipient CMV seropositivity and CMV reactivation strongly tracked TRB clonality. Blood and skin or GI T cell repertoires showed limited TRB overlap.

The naive gate required viable CD3+CD4+ or CD3+CD8+ cells with CCR7+CD45RA+CD45RO-CD95-CD27+CD28+ phenotype. On the day of bone marrow donation, the related graft donor provided peripheral blood. Remarks on this clone: Its specificity is unknown.

This CDR3 contains 15 residues. Trimming removed 5 bases from V and 7 bases from J, with 20 bases in between. The germline gives CDR1 SEHNR, CDR2 FQNEAQ (reference sequence). The table came from immunoSEQ multiplex PCR; TCRdb's copy has only in-frame clones and leaves some out. The sample holds more than 30,000 clones, 90% to 95% seen once. Sequenced material: naive CD4+ T cells sorted from PBMCs. This clonotype was sampled from a woman in her sixties or seventies in good health, CMV-negative, and a related stem cell transplant donor. This rearrangement joins TRBV7-9 to TRBJ1-2, with D possibly being TRBD1 (6 bases). The CDR3 sequence: CASSSTSGQALGYTF. The CDR3 DNA reads TGTGCCAGCAGCAGCACTTCGGGACAAGCCCTTGGCTACACCTTC.